The present entry profiles one T cell receptor beta chain with its context. The PCR ran on 60 Vbeta and 13 Jbeta primers. Sequencing used immunoSEQ multiplex PCR; TCRdb keeps in-frame clones, though not all of them. Altogether more than 150,000 clones are present, roughly 88% being singletons, with the ten largest covering about 10%. This sample is part of a study of cytomegalovirus exposure and HLA in healthy donors. CDR3 length equals 12 residues. V was trimmed by 5 bases and J by 3 bases, leaving 5 bases between them. Germline-derived CDR1 and CDR2 are MGHDK and SYGVNS. The chain joins TRBV25-1 to TRBJ2-1; D gene ambiguous. This clonotype was obtained from a man aged 18 to 29 in good health and CMV-seropositive. The material sequenced was PBMCs. CDR3 region: CASSPNYNEQFF. DNA of the CDR3: TGTGCCAGCAGTCCCAACTACAATGAGCAGTTCTTC.